Given below is one T cell receptor beta chain in context. Other DNA sequences within the sample encode an identical CDR3. Sequenced by immunoSEQ multiplex PCR; TCRdb stores in-frame clones only, minus some. The sample lists roughly 2 million clones; around 95% were seen once. This sample is part of a study of shared clonotypes between healthy human individuals. About the research overall: Each donor contributed plates that comprised three CD4 naive, three CD4 memory, two CD8 naive and one CD8 memory.

Germline CDR1 and CDR2: SGHRS and YFSETQ. The CDR3 sequence is 15 residues long. Trimming took 0 bases from V and 3 from J, leaving 11 bases between them. CD45RA+ naive and CD45RA-negative memory subsets were separated from CD4+ cells. The J gene is TRBJ2-3, the V gene TRBV5-1; D possibly corresponds to TRBD1 (6 bases). Source material: naive CD4+ T cells sorted from blood. This sample's subset: CD45RA+ positively selected. This clonotype was obtained from a man aged 18 to 30 in good health. CDR3 DNA sequence: TGCGCCAGCAGCTTGGCTCCAGGGGTGACAGATACGCAGTATTTT. It specifies CASSLAPGVTDTQYF.